This entry describes one T cell receptor beta chain. Its antigen is as yet unknown. Deep TCR-beta sequencing used DNA from uncultured naive and memory CD4+ T cells. The table came from immunoSEQ multiplex PCR; TCRdb's copy has only in-frame clones and leaves some out. The sample lists approximately 50,000 clones; 90% to 95% were seen once. The entry originates in a study of CD4 T cells in relation to SARS-CoV-2 and coronaviruses. About the study: Of the patients, about 8 were male, a few female, two Hispanic.

The CDR3 is 15 amino acids. The V gene end was trimmed by 3 bases and the J gene end by 5 bases; junction bases not matched to a gene: 8. Looked up from germline, CDR1 is SGHRS and CDR2 is YFSETQ. Findings and limits, study-wide: Culture-expanded clones reflect memory recall rather than primary priming during culture.

Sequences were obtained from naive CD4+ T cells from PBMCs. Subset here: naive CD4+ T cells isolated by negative enrichment. The receptor was derived from an adult with COVID-19. The chain employs TRBV5-1 and TRBJ1-2; 9 nucleotides line up with TRBD1. The CDR3 DNA is TGCGCCAGCAGCTCCACAGGGGGCGCGAATTATGGCTACACCTTC. It is translated as CASSSTGGANYGYTF.